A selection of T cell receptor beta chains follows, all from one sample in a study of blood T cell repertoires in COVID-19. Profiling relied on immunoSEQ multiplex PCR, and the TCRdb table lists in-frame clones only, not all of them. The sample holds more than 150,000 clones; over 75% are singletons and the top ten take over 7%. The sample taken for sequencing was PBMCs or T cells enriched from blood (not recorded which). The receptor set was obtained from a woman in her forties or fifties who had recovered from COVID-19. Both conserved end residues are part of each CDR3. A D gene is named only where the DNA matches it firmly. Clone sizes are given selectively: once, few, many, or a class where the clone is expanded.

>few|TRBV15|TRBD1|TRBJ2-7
TGTGCCACCAGCAGACACTTTACAGGGGGCTCCTACGAGCAGTACTTC
CATSRHFTGGSYEQYF
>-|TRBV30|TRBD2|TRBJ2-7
TGTGCCTGGACGCCAGGAGCGGGAGTCCCCGAGCAGTACTTC
CAWTPGAGVPEQYF
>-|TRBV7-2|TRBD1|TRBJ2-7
TGTGCCAGCAGCTTAGAAGGGACAGGATGGGGCGAGCAGTACTTC
CASSLEGTGWGEQYF
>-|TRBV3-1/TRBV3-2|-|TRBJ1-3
TGTGCCAGCAGCCCGGTTCGACAGAATTCCGGAAACACCATATATTTT
CASSPVRQNSGNTIYF
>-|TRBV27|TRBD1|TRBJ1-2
TGTCCACGCAGGGTAGTTAGGACAGGGGTGGGCTATGGCTACACCTTC
CPRRVVRTGVGYGYTF
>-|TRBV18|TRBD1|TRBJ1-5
TGTGCCAGCTCACGAGGACAGGGCGTCCAGCCCCAGCATTTT
CASSRGQGVQPQHF
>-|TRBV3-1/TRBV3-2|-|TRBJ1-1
TGTGCCAGCAGCCTAGCTTTGAACACTGAAGCTTTCTTT
CASSLALNTEAFF
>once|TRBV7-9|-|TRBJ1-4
TGTGCCAGCAGCTTAGAAAGGGCAGGGTTTGAAAAACTGTTTTTT
CASSLERAGFEKLFF
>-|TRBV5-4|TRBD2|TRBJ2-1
TGTGCCAGCAGCCTTAAGCGGGGGAACTACAATGAGCAGTTCTTC
CASSLKRGNYNEQFF
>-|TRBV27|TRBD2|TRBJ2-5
TGTGCCAGCAGTTTAGGCGGGAGGGCCCGGGAGACCCAGTACTTC
CASSLGGRARETQYF
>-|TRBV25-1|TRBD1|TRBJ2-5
TGTGCCAGCAGGGGCATGACAGGGTGGGAGACCCAGTACTTC
CASRGMTGWETQYF
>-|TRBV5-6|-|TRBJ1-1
TGTGCCAGCAGCTTGGGCACCTTGAGAACTGAAGCTTTCTTT
CASSLGTLRTEAFF
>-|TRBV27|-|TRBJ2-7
TGTGCCAGCAGTTTATTAGGCGGGGACCCCTACGAGCAGTACTTC
CASSLLGGDPYEQYF